These 16 T cell receptor beta chains share one sample of origin, sequenced in a study of CD8 T cells in ankylosing spondylitis. TCRdb itself ran the 5' RACE reads through MiXCR, one entry per CDR3 protein. The data show roughly 230,000 distinct CDR3 sequences, 15% to 20% seen once. Sequencing input: blood, either unsorted or a sorted T cell fraction (not recorded which). These receptors were obtained from a male donor with ankylosing spondylitis or in good health (not recorded which).

This clonotype was counted between two and nine times. The V and J genes are TRBV4-1 and TRBJ2-1; 8 nucleotides agree with TRBD2. Trimming took 2 bases from V and 9 from J; bases not matched to a gene: 12. Germline CDR1 reads MGHRA; CDR2 reads YSYEKL. The CDR3 is 16 amino acids. CDR3 nucleotides: TGCGCCAGCAGCCAAATAAATTCGGGAGGGCCGAGTGAGCAGTTCTTC. Encoded protein: CASSQINSGGPSEQFF.

This clonotype appeared a few times. The chain carries TRBV29-1 and TRBJ2-7, with a possible D match to TRBD2 (6 bases). Germline V gene lookup returns CDR1 SQVTM and CDR2 ANQGSEA. The CDR3 loop spans 14 amino acids. V was clipped by 4 bases and J by 4 bases, with 17 bases between them. The CDR3 loop is CSVAVDGRWYEQYF. The CDR3 DNA reads as TGCAGCGTTGCAGTGGACGGGAGATGGTACGAGCAGTACTTC.

This clonotype occurred many times. The rearrangement joins TRBV7-6 to TRBJ2-1; 7 nucleotides align to TRBD2. CDR3 length equals 17 residues. Trimming at V came to 5 bases and at J to 0 bases, leaving 10 bases not matched to a gene. Germline V gives CDR1 SGHVS, CDR2 FNYEAQ. CDR3 sequence (DNA): TGTGCCAGCAGCCCAGTGGGGCGCGGGAGCTCCTACAATGAGCAGTTCTTC. It specifies CASSPVGRGSSYNEQFF.

The chain uses TRBV4-1 and TRBJ1-1; TRBD1 aligns across 7 bases. This CDR3 region has 15 residues. V shed 2 bases, J shed 4 bases, and the junction held 7 bases outside the gene matches. In germline, CDR1 is MGHRA, CDR2 YSYEKL. Here the CDR3 DNA reads TGCGCCAGCAGCCAAATCGGGCAGGGGGGCACTGAAGCTTTCTTT. Amino acids: CASSQIGQGGTEAFF.

This clonotype was found many times. This chain connects TRBV18 to TRBJ2-7; 8 bases are a match to TRBD2. This CDR3 comprises 15 residues. The germline V gene encodes CDR1 KGHSH and CDR2 LQKENI. Trimming cost V 2 bases and J 3 bases; bases outside gene matches: 6. The chain's CDR3 is CASSPWTGGDYEQYF. The DNA for the CDR3 is TGTGCCAGCTCACCATGGACGGGAGGGGACTACGAGCAGTACTTC.

This clonotype was found a few times. This chain links TRBV20-1 with TRBJ2-3, with 7 bases identical to TRBD2. The germline gives CDR1 DFQATT, CDR2 SNEGSKA (reference sequence). The CDR3 sequence is 14 residues long. V dropped 7 bases and J dropped 4; count of bases not matched to a gene: 11. The CDR3 region has the DNA TGCAGTGTCCTTGCGGGAGCCCGGGCAGATACGCAGTATTTT. Encoded protein: CSVLAGARADTQYF.

This clonotype was seen a handful of times. V gene TRBV12-3 or TRBV12-4 combines with J gene TRBJ2-1; D may correspond to TRBD1 or TRBD2 (5 bases each). V was shortened by 6 bases and J by 5 bases, with 14 bases between the two germline ends. CDR3 size: 14 residues. The CDR3 DNA is TGTGCCAGCAGACCCGGATCGGGGCACAATGAGCAGTTCTTC. It specifies CASRPGSGHNEQFF.

This clonotype has more than one count but fewer than ten. The chain has TRBV4-3 and TRBJ2-1; 11 bases agree with TRBD2. The CDR3 consists of 17 residues. Trimming removed 4 bases from V and 3 bases from J; junction bases left unmatched: 8. Germline CDR1 is LGHNA and CDR2 is YSLEER. The CDR3: CASSPFPLAGGYNEQFF. The CDR3 region has the DNA TGCGCCAGCAGCCCATTCCCCCTAGCGGGAGGCTACAATGAGCAGTTCTTC.

This clonotype was detected only a few times. The chain carries TRBV5-1 and TRBJ1-1; possibly TRBD1 for D (5 bases). Germline V lookup: CDR1 SGHRS, CDR2 YFSETQ. Trimming left V 0 bases short and J 4 bases short, with 10 bases between. There are 14 residues in the CDR3. The DNA of the CDR3 is TGCGCCAGCAGCTTGGGAGGGGTCAGCACTGAAGCTTTCTTT. As protein: CASSLGGVSTEAFF.

At least ten counts were recorded for this clonotype. V gene TRBV5-1 combines with J gene TRBJ2-2; 7 bases are a match to TRBD2. Germline trimming cut 0 bases from V and 5 bases from J; bases unmatched to any gene: 13. The germline gives CDR1 SGHRS, CDR2 YFSETQ. The CDR3 is made up of 18 amino acids. CDR3 sequence reads: CASSLDPPAGVWTGELFF. Written as DNA, the CDR3 is TGCGCCAGCAGCTTGGACCCCCCCGCGGGAGTATGGACCGGGGAGCTGTTTTTT.

Ten or more counts support this clonotype. The chain links TRBV29-1 to TRBJ2-5; D not certain. Germline V gene data show CDR1 as SQVTM and CDR2 as ANQGSEA. The CDR3 is made up of 14 amino acids. Trimming cost V 1 base and J 2 bases, with 11 bases left between them. The CDR3 is CSVEGPPGQETQYF. The CDR3 DNA reads as TGCAGCGTTGAAGGCCCACCCGGGCAAGAGACCCAGTACTTC. The complete variable domain, with remaining parts taken from reference TRBV29-1 and TRBJ2-5, reads SAVISQKPSRDICQRGTSLTIQCQVDSQVTMMFWYRQQPGQSLTLIATANQGSEATYESGFVIDKFPISRPNLTFSTLTVSNMSPEDSSIYLCSVEGPPGQETQYFGPGTRLLVL.

The table lists this clonotype with a count of one. The rearrangement joins TRBV11-2 to TRBJ2-7; D is unclear. Trimming took off 4 bases at V and 5 bases at J, with 6 bases between the two ends. Germline-derived CDR1 and CDR2 are SGHAT and FQNNGV. The CDR3 consists of 11 residues. CDR3 sequence reads: CASSSLNEQYF. In DNA form, the CDR3 reads TGTGCCAGCAGCTCCCTCAACGAGCAGTACTTC.

This rearrangement joins TRBV6-1 to TRBJ2-3, with TRBD1 as a possible D gene (7 bases). V lost 6 bases, J lost 4 bases, and 20 bases lay in between. Germline V lookup: CDR1 MNHNS, CDR2 SASEGT. This CDR3 comprises 16 residues. In DNA, the CDR3 is TGTGCCAGCAGCCAACTTGGCCAGGGGGGTCCAGATACGCAGTATTTT. Its translation is CASSQLGQGGPDTQYF.

This clonotype was observed a few times. V gene TRBV7-2 combines with J gene TRBJ2-5; 9 positions match TRBD1. Trimming took 4 bases from V and 2 from J; bases not matched to a gene: 8. Looked up from germline, CDR1 is SGHTA and CDR2 is FQGNSA. The CDR3 contains 16 residues. CDR3 protein: CASSYPGQGWQETQYF. Written as DNA, the CDR3 is TGTGCCAGCAGCTACCCGGGACAGGGATGGCAAGAGACCCAGTACTTC.

CDR3 coding DNA: TGTGCCAGCAGCTTGGGTGTTGGCGCCCGAAGCTCCTACGAGCAGTACTTC. Translating it yields CASSLGVGARSSYEQYF. The chain combines TRBV5-6 with TRBJ2-7; no definite D call. V lost 0 bases, J lost 0 bases, and 16 bases lay in between. There are 17 residues in the CDR3. Germline V gene data show CDR1 as SGHDT and CDR2 as YYEEEE.

In this sample, this clonotype turned up many times. V usage is TRBV5-1 and J usage is TRBJ2-1; 10 nucleotides match TRBD2. This CDR3 has 18 residues. Germline assignment: CDR1 SGHRS and CDR2 YFSETQ. The V segment lost 0 bases and the J segment 8 bases; nucleotides outside the gene matches: 14. The CDR3 is CASSLGVFKREGSDEQFF. The CDR3 nucleotides read TGCGCCAGCAGCTTGGGGGTTTTCAAGCGGGAGGGATCGGATGAGCAGTTCTTC.